These 26 T cell receptor beta chains share one sample of origin, sequenced in a study of blood T cell repertoires in COVID-19. TCRdb keeps only in-frame clones here, not all; method: immunoSEQ multiplex PCR. The table lists tens of thousands of clones, roughly 80% of them singletons. Sequencing was performed on peripheral blood. The source of these receptors is a woman aged 60-75 years with acute or convalescent COVID-19.

V usage is TRBV5-1 and J usage is TRBJ1-1; unclear D gene. Germline CDR1 and CDR2: SGHRS and YFSETQ. CDR3 length equals 18 residues. V was cut by 0 bases and J by 1 base, with 19 bases left in between. The CDR3 spells CASSLGVTRLVGNTEAFF. The CDR3 DNA sequence: TGCGCCAGCAGCTTGGGGGTGACTCGGTTGGTGGGGAACACTGAAGCTTTCTTT. Variable domain in full (rest from reference TRBV5-1 and TRBJ1-1): KAGVTQTPRYLIKTRGQQVTLSCSPISGHRSVSWYQQTPGQGLQFLFEYFSETQRNKGNFPGRFSGRQFSNSRSEMNVSTLELGDSALYLCASSLGVTRLVGNTEAFFGQGTRLTVV.

This chain connects TRBV6-5 to TRBJ1-1; possibly TRBD1 for D (6 bases). The CDR3 is made up of 11 amino acids. Trimming stripped 6 bases from V and 8 bases from J, with 10 bases between. Germline loops: CDR1 MNHEY, CDR2 SVGAGI. The CDR3 is CASRSRGEAFF. The CDR3 coding sequence is TGTGCCAGCAGATCGAGGGGGGAAGCTTTCTTT.

Written as DNA, the CDR3 is TGTGCCAGTAGTATGGGACAATTTTTCGAAGCTTTCTTT. Translation: CASSMGQFFEAFF. The V and J genes are TRBV19 and TRBJ1-1, with D possibly being TRBD1 (6 bases). The CDR3 runs to 13 residues. Germline CDR1 and CDR2: LNHDA and SQIVND (reference sequence). Trimming shortened V by 3 bases and J by 8 bases, and 13 bases separated the two germline ends. The full variable domain, completed using reference TRBV19 and TRBJ1-1, is DGGITQSPKYLFRKEGQNVTLSCEQNLNHDAMYWYRQDPGQGLRLIYYSQIVNDFQKGDIAEGYSVSREKKESFPLTVTSAQKNPTAFYLCASSMGQFFEAFFGQGTRLTVV.

Comments on this clone: In the same sample, other DNA sequences code for this CDR3. The chain links TRBV4-2 to TRBJ1-2, with 9 bases fitting TRBD1. Germline CDR1 reads LGHNA; CDR2 reads YNFKEQ. V gave up 0 bases and J gave up 1 base; unmatched junction bases: 0. This CDR3 has 15 residues. DNA for the CDR3: TGTGCCAGCAGCCAAGAGACAGGGGGTAACTATGGCTACACCTTC. This encodes CASSQETGGNYGYTF.

As for this clone: Other DNA sequences in this sample translate to the same CDR3. The V call is TRBV6-5, the J call TRBJ1-6; 8 nucleotides match TRBD1. The CDR3 consists of 14 residues. Germline V gives CDR1 MNHEY, CDR2 SVGAGI. With V trimmed by 3 bases and J by 8 bases, 3 bases remained unmatched. CDR3 protein: CASSYQGAYSPLHF. The CDR3 DNA follows: TGTGCCAGCAGTTATCAGGGGGCATATTCACCCCTCCACTTT.

The chain uses TRBV5-1 and TRBJ1-1; TRBD1 might be the D (6 bases). CDR1 and CDR2 (germline): SGHRS, YFSETQ. CDR3 length equals 13 residues. Trimming pared 4 bases from V and 3 bases from J, leaving 10 bases between. The CDR3 DNA is TGCGCCAGCAGCCGAGAGGGGGACACTGAAGCTTTCTTT. It codes for CASSREGDTEAFF.

The chain combines TRBV7-6 with TRBJ2-2; 12 bases are shared with TRBD2. V lost 3 bases and J lost 0; bases outside the gene matches: 2. Germline V gene data show CDR1 as SGHVS and CDR2 as FNYEAQ. The CDR3 covers 17 residues. CDR3: CASSFGTSGSNTGELFF. The CDR3 DNA sequence: TGTGCCAGCAGCTTCGGGACTAGCGGGTCGAACACCGGGGAGCTGTTTTTT.

The rearrangement links TRBV3-1 (or the pseudogene TRBV3-2) to TRBJ2-3; 13 nucleotides align to TRBD2. There are 15 residues in the CDR3. With 5 bases clipped from V and 5 bases from J, the junction kept 4 bases outside the gene matches. Germline CDR1 is LGHDT and CDR2 is YNNKEL (reference sequence). The CDR3 nucleotides are TGTGCCAGCAGCGCCTGGACTAGCGGGGGAGATACGCAGTATTTT. This translates into CASSAWTSGGDTQYF.

CDR3 region: CASSPSGQGNTIYF. CDR3 in DNA: TGTGCCAGCAGCCCATCGGGACAGGGAAACACCATATATTTT. The chain links TRBV7-9 to TRBJ1-3; 7 bases line up with TRBD1. In germline, CDR1 is SEHNR, CDR2 FQNEAQ (reference sequence). V trimming: 5 bases; J trimming: 4 bases; junction bases outside the gene matches: 5. This CDR3 contains 14 residues.

This clone has more than one count but fewer than ten. The V and J genes are TRBV19 and TRBJ2-3; the D gene is possibly TRBD1 (5 bases). CDR3 length equals 15 residues. Germline assignment: CDR1 LNHDA and CDR2 SQIVND (reference sequence). The V end lost 2 bases, the J end lost 0 bases, and 9 bases lay between the germline ends. The CDR3 sequence is CASSIKGPSTDTQYF. The CDR3 coding sequence is TGTGCCAGTAGTATAAAGGGGCCAAGCACAGATACGCAGTATTTT.

V and J are TRBV11-1 and TRBJ2-3; possible D gene TRBD1, 5 bases. V lost 5 bases and J lost 0, with 12 bases in between. This CDR3 contains 15 residues. CDR1 is SGHAT and CDR2 is FQDESV in the germline V gene (reference sequence). CDR3 sequence reads: CASSQRQPSTDTQYF. The CDR3 nucleotides are TGTGCCAGCAGCCAACGACAGCCTAGCACAGATACGCAGTATTTT.

V is TRBV3-1 (or the pseudogene TRBV3-2) and J is TRBJ2-3; 8 nucleotides agree with TRBD2. The V and J ends lost 6 bases and 0 bases, in that order; junction bases with no gene match: 5. This CDR3 is built from 15 residues. Germline CDR1 reads LGHDT; CDR2 reads YNNKEL (reference sequence). In DNA, the CDR3 is TGTGCCAGCAGTCGCGGGGGGTTTAGCACAGATACGCAGTATTTT. Its translation is CASSRGGFSTDTQYF.

V usage is TRBV2 and J usage is TRBJ1-4, with 7 bases identical to TRBD1. V trimming: 6 bases; J trimming: 4 bases; junction bases outside the gene matches: 5. This CDR3 is built from 14 residues. Germline CDR1 is SNHLY and CDR2 is FYNNEI. This chain's CDR3 is CASRGQTLNEKLFF. The CDR3 DNA sequence: TGTGCCAGCAGGGGACAGACCCTTAATGAAAAACTGTTTTTT.

This sequence joins TRBV5-1 and TRBJ2-7; TRBD2 might be the D (6 bases). The CDR3 extends over 15 amino acids. Per the germline V gene, CDR1 is SGHRS and CDR2 is YFSETQ. The V and J ends lost 0 bases and 3 bases respectively, with 13 bases between them. The CDR3 region has the DNA TGCGCCAGCAGCTTGGCGGCGGGACCCTACTACGAGCAGTACTTC. Amino acids: CASSLAAGPYYEQYF.

This clone was seen just once. J is TRBJ1-5 and V is TRBV9; D possibly corresponds to TRBD1 (5 bases). The V and J ends lost 6 bases and 0 bases respectively, with 13 bases between them. The CDR3 spans 15 residues. Germline assignment: CDR1 SGDLS and CDR2 YYNGEE. The CDR3 protein is CASNGAGASNQPQHF. CDR3 DNA sequence: TGTGCCAGCAATGGGGCAGGAGCTAGCAATCAGCCCCAGCATTTT. Full variable domain (missing parts from reference TRBV9 and TRBJ1-5): DSGVTQTPKHLITATGQRVTLRCSPRSGDLSVYWYQQSLDQGLQFLIQYYNGEERAKGNILERFSAQQFPDLHSELNLSSLELGDSALYFCASNGAGASNQPQHFGDGTRLSIL.

The gene calls are TRBV5-4 and TRBJ2-7, with TRBD1 matching over 9 bases. With 6 bases clipped from V and 2 bases from J, the junction kept 6 bases outside the gene matches. Germline CDR1 is SGHNT and CDR2 is YYREEE (reference sequence). The CDR3 is 14 amino acids. The CDR3 DNA reads as TGTGCCAGCACCCGACAGGGGGGGACCTACGAGCAGTACTTC. Translated: CASTRQGGTYEQYF.

V and J are TRBV19 and TRBJ1-5; no reliable D call. Germline loops: CDR1 LNHDA, CDR2 SQIVND (reference sequence). Trimming pared 4 bases from V and 3 bases from J, leaving 7 bases between. The CDR3 totals 13 residues. The CDR3 nucleotides read TGTGCCAGTAGTAGCCAGAACAATCAGCCCCAGCATTTT. Translation: CASSSQNNQPQHF.

This clone showed up just a few times. The chain employs TRBV2 and TRBJ2-1; 9 bases match TRBD2. The CDR3 has 13 amino acids. CDR1 is SNHLY, CDR2 FYNNEI, per germline. The V segment lost 7 bases and the J segment 9 bases; nucleotides outside the gene matches: 7. The DNA for the CDR3 is TGTGCCAGCAAGGCGGGGGGGCCGGGTGAGCAGTTCTTC. Its protein product is CASKAGGPGEQFF. The full variable domain, its missing parts supplied by reference TRBV2 and TRBJ2-1, is EPEVTQTPSHQVTQMGQEVILRCVPISNHLYFYWYRQILGQKVEFLVSFYNNEISEKSEIFDDQFSVERPDGSNFTLKIRSTKLEDSAMYFCASKAGGPGEQFFGPGTRLTVL.

This clone was counted a single time. The chain links TRBV30 to TRBJ2-1, with D possibly TRBD2 on 6 matching bases. The V gene lost 2 bases and the J gene lost 16 bases, with 15 bases spanning the gap. Germline V CDR1 and CDR2: GTSNPN, SVGIG (reference sequence). CDR3 length: 11 amino acids. The CDR3 sequence is CAWSKRDSRFF. The CDR3 region has the DNA TGTGCCTGGAGTAAGAGGGACTCGCGATTCTTC. The complete variable domain, with remaining parts taken from reference TRBV30 and TRBJ2-1, reads SQTIHQWPATLVQPVGSPLSLECTVEGTSNPNLYWYRQAAGRGLQLLFYSVGIGQISSEVPQNLSASRPQDRQFILSSKKLLLSDSGFYLCAWSKRDSRFFGPGTRLTVL.

The chain carries TRBV5-4 and TRBJ1-1; D is unclear. Trimming left V 3 bases short and J 0 bases short, with 9 bases between. Germline CDR1 and CDR2: SGHNT and YYREEE (reference sequence). CDR3 size: 14 residues. CDR3 bases: TGTGCCAGCAGCTCCACAGCCATGAACACTGAAGCTTTCTTT. Translated, it gives CASSSTAMNTEAFF.

V is TRBV2 and J is TRBJ1-2; maybe TRBD1 (6 bases). Per the germline V gene, CDR1 is SNHLY and CDR2 is FYNNEI. The CDR3 runs 15 residues. V lost 7 bases and J 1 base, leaving 16 bases between the germline ends. In nucleotides, the CDR3 is TGTGCCAGCACCCGAACAGGGATGAATAACTATGGCTACACCTTC. Translated, it gives CASTRTGMNNYGYTF.

This clone was seen a handful of times. The chain joins TRBV27 to TRBJ1-2; 7 nucleotides agree with TRBD1. The junction had 10 bases not matched to a gene; V was cut back by 1 base and J by 8 bases. This CDR3 is built from 15 residues. Germline-derived CDR1 and CDR2 are MNHEY and SMNVEV (reference sequence). CDR3 bases: TGTGCCAGCAGTTTATTCGCCGACAGGGCGGACGGCTACACCTTC. Its translation: CASSLFADRADGYTF.

This clone showed up just once. V and J are TRBV5-1 and TRBJ1-5, with 8 bases matching TRBD1. This CDR3 has 14 amino acids. The germline V gene encodes CDR1 SGHRS and CDR2 YFSETQ. Trimming removed 0 bases from V and 6 bases from J; junction bases left unmatched: 2. The CDR3 sequence: CASSLDGQGQPQHF. The CDR3 DNA sequence: TGCGCCAGCAGCTTGGATGGACAGGGTCAGCCCCAGCATTTT.

The V gene is TRBV2, the J gene TRBJ1-3, with a tentative D call TRBD1 (5 bases). The CDR3 has 14 residues. V lost 8 bases to trimming and J lost 8 bases, with 19 bases between them. Per the germline V gene, CDR1 is SNHLY and CDR2 is FYNNEI. The CDR3 loop is CASGPGGDGHTIYF. In nucleotides, the CDR3 is TGTGCCAGCGGGCCCGGCGGGGACGGCCACACCATATATTTT.

The chain recombines TRBV19 with TRBJ1-1; 7 positions match TRBD1. Trimming took 4 bases from V and 4 from J; bases not matched to a gene: 15. The CDR3 runs 17 residues. Germline loops: CDR1 LNHDA, CDR2 SQIVND (reference sequence). CDR3 DNA: TGTGCCAGTAGTAGATCCACACAGGGGATTGGAAGCACTGAAGCTTTCTTT. Its protein product is CASSRSTQGIGSTEAFF.

The V and J genes are TRBV2 and TRBJ2-5, with 10 bases fitting TRBD1. The CDR3 totals 14 residues. J lost 2 bases, V lost 6 bases, and 3 bases had no gene match. The germline gives CDR1 SNHLY, CDR2 FYNNEI. The CDR3 loop is CASRAGQGQETQYF. CDR3 coding DNA: TGTGCCAGCAGAGCGGGACAGGGGCAAGAGACCCAGTACTTC.